The clone carrying this T cell receptor (beta chain) was observed a few times. Its specificity is not known. Full-length variable regions came from constant-region reverse primers plus semi-nested Nested Universal Primer A PCR. MiXCR, run by TCRdb on the 5' RACE reads, gives a single entry per CDR3 protein. The data show tens of thousands of distinct CDR3 sequences, 25% to 35% seen once. Trimming left V 5 bases short and J 3 bases short, with 14 bases between. This CDR3 has 15 residues. Study-level findings and limits: The larger cohort examined one V-J beta rearrangement, not whole repertoires. Tumor-infiltrating Treg TCR alpha and beta sequences overlapped most with tumor naive CD4+ T cells, then blood naive.

This sequence was found in a female donor with breast cancer. Sequenced material: naive CD4+ T cells sorted from blood. Documented subset: naive CD4+ T cells, CD4+CD45RA+CD25-. V gene TRBV12-3 or TRBV12-4 combines with J gene TRBJ1-5; no reliable D call. As DNA, the CDR3 is TGTGCCAGCAGTCGTCAGGTGGCCAACAATCAGCCCCAGCATTTT. Its translation is CASSRQVANNQPQHF.